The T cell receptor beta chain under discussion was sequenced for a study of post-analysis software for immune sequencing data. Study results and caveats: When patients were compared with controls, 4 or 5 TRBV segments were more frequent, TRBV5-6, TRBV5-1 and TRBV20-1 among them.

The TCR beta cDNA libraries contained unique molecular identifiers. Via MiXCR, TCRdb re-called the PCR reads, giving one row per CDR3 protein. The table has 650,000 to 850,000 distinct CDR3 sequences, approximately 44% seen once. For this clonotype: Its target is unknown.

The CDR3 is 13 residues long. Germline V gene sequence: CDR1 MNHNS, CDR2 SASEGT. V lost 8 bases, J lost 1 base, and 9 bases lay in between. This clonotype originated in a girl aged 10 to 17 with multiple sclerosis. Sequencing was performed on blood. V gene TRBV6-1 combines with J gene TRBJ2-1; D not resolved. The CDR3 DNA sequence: TGTGCCAGCCGGAAGGCTTCCTACAATGAGCAGTTCTTC. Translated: CASRKASYNEQFF.